The 28 T cell receptor beta chains reported below all come from one sample, sequenced in a study of cytomegalovirus exposure and HLA in healthy donors listed by TCRdb under 2017. Receptor libraries were prepared by the immunoSEQ multiplex PCR assay. For the multiplex PCR, a mixture combining 60 forward primers for TCR Vbeta segments and 13 reverse primers for TCR Jbeta segments was used. In its TCRdb copy, this immuneACCESS table keeps in-frame sequences only and misses some clones. Where compared with another copy, unresolved V genes explain less than half of these, and the others have no known cause. This sample is represented by roughly 180,000 clones; about 85% of them were singletons. The top ten clones comprise about 5% of the sample. What was sequenced was PBMCs. The receptors come from a woman aged 50 to 60 in good health and CMV-seropositive.

The gene calls are TRBV9 and TRBJ2-5; the match to TRBD2 covers 9 bases. The J call may be in error: the DNA end matches TRBJ2-7 better. Germline V gene lookup returns CDR1 SGDLS and CDR2 YYNGEE. The CDR3 is 16 amino acids. CDR3 region: CASSANPLAGMYEQYF. For the CDR3, the DNA is TGTGCCAGCAGCGCTAATCCCCTAGCGGGAATGTACGAGCAGTACTTC.

V and J are TRBV7-2 and TRBJ2-5; 9 nucleotides align to TRBD2. V lost 0 bases and J lost 4; bases outside the gene matches: 3. The CDR3 consists of 15 residues. Germline lookup yields CDR1 SGHTA and CDR2 FQGNSA. The CDR3 DNA follows: TGTGCCAGCAGCTTAGCGCAGACTAGCGGAGAGACCCAGTACTTC. It translates to CASSLAQTSGETQYF.

DNA for the CDR3: TGTGCCAGCAGCCTAACCGGGACTTCCTACGAGCAGTACTTC. Encoded protein: CASSLTGTSYEQYF. The V gene is TRBV7-2, the J gene TRBJ2-7; tentatively, D is TRBD2 (6 bases). The CDR3 runs 14 residues. Germline V gene data show CDR1 as SGHTA and CDR2 as FQGNSA. The ends were cut back, 5 bases at V and 1 base at J, with 12 bases in the middle.

This clone turned up a few times. This chain links TRBV7-9 with TRBJ2-1, with a weak D call TRBD2 (6 bases). The germline CDR1 and CDR2 sequences are SEHNR and FQNEAQ (reference sequence). Trimming left V 5 bases short and J 2 bases short, with 13 bases between. This CDR3 region has 15 residues. The CDR3 nucleotides read TGTGCCAGCAGCCCTCCCGGGAGCGCCTACAATGAGCAGTTCTTC. Translating gives CASSPPGSAYNEQFF.

The chain employs TRBV6-1 and TRBJ1-2; TRBD1 might be the D (6 bases). The CDR3 consists of 13 residues. Trimming stripped 2 bases from V and 8 bases from J, with 12 bases between. The germline V gene encodes CDR1 MNHNS and CDR2 SASEGT. CDR3 sequence reads: CASSESRGYGYTF. CDR3 coding DNA: TGTGCCAGCAGTGAATCGAGGGGGTACGGCTACACCTTC.

The V call is TRBV7-3, the J call TRBJ2-5; D perhaps matches TRBD1 (7 bases). Looked up from germline, CDR1 is SGHTA and CDR2 is FQGTGA. V lost 6 bases, J lost 14 bases, and 16 bases lay in between. The CDR3 totals 11 residues. The CDR3 DNA reads TGTGCCAGCAGACGGCGGCAGGGGGGCTACTTC. It encodes CASRRRQGGYF.

Notes on this clone: Germline and junction disagree at one end, which may indicate a read error. Here the CDR3 reads CASSDSGLENSPLHF. CDR3 nucleotide sequence: TGTGCCAGCAGCGACTCGGGACTCGAGAATTCACCCCTCCACTTT. The rearrangement uses TRBV6-4 and TRBJ1-6; D perhaps matches TRBD1 (5 bases). The CDR3 contains 15 residues. Germline CDR1 MRHNA, CDR2 SNTAGT.

V gene TRBV9 combines with J gene TRBJ1-5; D may be TRBD1 (6 bases). Trimming stripped 4 bases from V and 2 bases from J, with 16 bases between. From germline, CDR1 is SGDLS and CDR2 YYNGEE. The CDR3 spans 16 residues. The CDR3 sequence is CASSPEAGDGNQPQHF. Written as DNA, the CDR3 is TGTGCCAGCAGCCCAGAGGCAGGGGACGGCAATCAGCCCCAGCATTTT.

This chain connects TRBV6-5 to TRBJ2-2, with D perhaps TRBD2 (6 bases). The CDR3 totals 16 residues. V lost 1 base to trimming and J lost 6 bases, with 15 bases between them. Germline CDR1 is MNHEY and CDR2 is SVGAGI. This CDR3 is CASSYLGGRGSGELFF. The CDR3 DNA is TGTGCCAGCAGTTACTTGGGGGGTCGAGGGTCCGGGGAGCTGTTTTTT.

The chain combines TRBV25-1 with TRBJ1-1, with a possible D match to TRBD1 (5 bases). Germline loops: CDR1 MGHDK, CDR2 SYGVNS. The V end lost 7 bases, the J end lost 2 bases, and 11 bases lay between the germline ends. The length of the CDR3 is 13 residues. The CDR3 sequence: CASTVGGNTEAFF. Written as DNA, the CDR3 is TGTGCCAGCACCGTGGGGGGAAACACTGAAGCTTTCTTT.

The chain has TRBV9 and TRBJ2-1; 9 bases are a match to TRBD2. This CDR3 region has 16 residues. The germline gives CDR1 SGDLS, CDR2 YYNGEE. Germline trimming cut 0 bases from V and 10 bases from J; bases unmatched to any gene: 11. CDR3: CASSVVKASGVPEQFF. The CDR3 DNA sequence: TGTGCCAGCAGCGTAGTCAAGGCTAGCGGGGTACCGGAGCAGTTCTTC.

The chain links TRBV5-1 to TRBJ2-2; D perhaps matches TRBD1 (6 bases). Deletions cut 2 bases from V and 4 bases from J, with 9 bases between. This CDR3 has 14 residues. CDR1 is SGHRS, CDR2 YFSETQ, per germline. DNA for the CDR3: TGCGCCAGCAGCTTAGGGGGTATCACCGGGGAGCTGTTTTTT. Its protein product is CASSLGGITGELFF.

The chain has TRBV6-5 and TRBJ1-6, with D hard to call. The CDR3 is 12 amino acids. CDR1 MNHEY and CDR2 SVGAGI come from the germline V gene. V lost 5 bases, J lost 13 bases, and 12 bases lay in between. The CDR3 sequence is CASSEMRSPLHF. CDR3 sequence (DNA): TGTGCCAGCAGTGAAATGAGGTCGCCCCTCCACTTT.

The chain joins TRBV7-3 to TRBJ2-1; possible D gene TRBD2, 7 bases. In germline, CDR1 is SGHTA, CDR2 FQGTGA. Trimming removed 5 bases at V and 5 bases at J, with 16 bases between. This CDR3 is 15 amino acids long. The CDR3 loop reads CASSKEGGIHNEQFF. The CDR3 DNA follows: TGTGCCAGCAGCAAGGAGGGGGGGATCCACAATGAGCAGTTCTTC. Supplemented by reference TRBV7-3 and TRBJ2-1, the full variable domain reads GAGVSQTPSNKVTEKGKYVELRCDPISGHTALYWYRQSLGQGPEFLIYFQGTGAADDSGLPNDRFFAVRPEGSVSTLKIQRTERGDSAVYLCASSKEGGIHNEQFFGPGTRLTVL.

V and J are TRBV11-2 and TRBJ2-3; 7 nucleotides align to TRBD1. V lost 3 bases, J lost 2 bases, and 8 bases stayed unmatched. The CDR3 loop spans 16 amino acids. CDR1 SGHAT and CDR2 FQNNGV come from the germline V gene. In nucleotides, the CDR3 is TGTGCCAGCAGCTTTAGGGGGCGAACCAACACAGATACGCAGTATTTT. This sequence encodes CASSFRGRTNTDTQYF.

Only a few counts were recorded for this clone. This sequence joins TRBV4-3 and TRBJ1-2; 7 bases are a match to TRBD1. V lost 3 bases and J lost 8; bases outside the gene matches: 9. The CDR3 is 14 residues long. Germline V gives CDR1 LGHNA, CDR2 YSLEER. DNA of the CDR3: TGCGCCAGCAGCCAGAGGGGGCCCGGTTCCGGCTACACCTTC. It translates to CASSQRGPGSGYTF.

Comments on this clone: An end of the junction does not agree with germline; a read error may underlie this. V usage is TRBV7-9 and J usage is TRBJ2-1; TRBD2 matches 10 bases. Germline V gives CDR1 SEHNR, CDR2 FQNEAQ (reference sequence). The CDR3 length is 15 residues. CDR3 sequence: CSSSSVAGGFNEQFF. As DNA, the CDR3 is TGTTCCAGCAGCTCAGTAGCGGGAGGATTTAATGAGCAGTTCTTC.

V usage is TRBV4-3 and J usage is TRBJ1-3; the match to TRBD1 covers 7 bases. Germline CDR1 and CDR2: LGHNA and YSLEER. V was pared by 0 bases and J by 6 bases, with 5 bases of the junction left unmatched. The CDR3 has 15 amino acids. The CDR3 sequence is CASSQERTGENTIYF. The CDR3 DNA reads as TGCGCCAGCAGCCAAGAGCGGACAGGAGAAAACACCATATATTTT.

This clone has just one count. The V call is TRBV5-1, the J call TRBJ2-1; TRBD2 matches at 12 bases. The CDR3 has 15 amino acids. V was pared by 3 bases and J by 6 bases, with 4 bases of the junction left unmatched. Germline values: CDR1 SGHRS, CDR2 YFSETQ. The CDR3 protein is CASSSGLAGPNEQFF. CDR3 sequence (DNA): TGCGCCAGCAGCTCCGGACTAGCGGGGCCCAATGAGCAGTTCTTC.

The V and J genes are TRBV7-6 and TRBJ2-7, with TRBD2 as a possible D gene (6 bases). The CDR3 spans 14 residues. Germline V lookup: CDR1 SGHVS, CDR2 FNYEAQ. The V end was cut by 5 bases, the J end by 3 bases, with 14 bases between. The CDR3 DNA reads as TGTGCCAGCAGCCCCGGACGGGAGATCTACGAGCAGTACTTC. Its translation: CASSPGREIYEQYF.

The rearrangement uses TRBV15 and TRBJ1-1, with a tentative D call TRBD1 (5 bases). From germline, CDR1 is LNHNV and CDR2 YYDKDF (reference sequence). V shed 5 bases and J shed 4 bases, with 11 bases lying between them. There are 13 residues in the CDR3. In DNA form, the CDR3 reads TGTGCCACCAGCCTCAGGGCGGTCACTGAAGCTTTCTTT. It is translated as CATSLRAVTEAFF.

V is TRBV5-6 and J is TRBJ2-1, with 8 bases aligning to TRBD2. The J segment lost 8 bases and the V segment lost 4 bases, leaving 11 bases of the junction unmatched. Per germline, CDR1 SGHDT and CDR2 YYEEEE. CDR3 length equals 15 residues. CDR3 loop: CASSGSGRRVYEQFF. The DNA of the CDR3 is TGTGCCAGCAGCGGGAGCGGGAGAAGGGTCTATGAGCAGTTCTTC.

This chain links TRBV6-5 with TRBJ2-2, with 11 bases aligning to TRBD2. CDR1 and CDR2 (germline): MNHEY, SVGAGI. The junction had 4 bases not matched to a gene; V was cut back by 8 bases and J by 5 bases. This CDR3 has 14 amino acids. The CDR3 DNA reads as TGTGCCAGCGCTAGCGGGAGGCCAACCGGGGAGCTGTTTTTT. This sequence encodes CASASGRPTGELFF.

The gene calls are TRBV5-1 and TRBJ2-7, with D perhaps TRBD1 (6 bases). With 4 bases removed from V and 1 base from J, the gap between germline ends came to 15 bases. Germline loops: CDR1 SGHRS, CDR2 YFSETQ. The CDR3 spans 15 residues. Here the CDR3 reads CASSIQGGGSYEQYF. CDR3 coding DNA: TGCGCCAGCAGCATACAGGGTGGGGGATCCTACGAGCAGTACTTC.

Only a few counts were recorded for this clone. For the CDR3, the DNA is TGTGCCATCAGTGAGTCGCCACTAGCGCTTGAGCAGTTCTTC. Protein: CAISESPLALEQFF. The chain links TRBV10-3 to TRBJ2-1, with 7 bases lining up with TRBD2. CDR1 ENHRY and CDR2 SYGVKD come from the germline V gene. After removal of 0 bases from V and 9 bases from J, the junction contained 5 bases not matched to a gene. The CDR3 sequence is 14 residues long.

The chain carries TRBV5-4 and TRBJ1-1; D gene ambiguous. CDR3 length: 17 amino acids. Germline V lookup: CDR1 SGHNT, CDR2 YYREEE (reference sequence). V was trimmed by 1 base and J by 0 bases, leaving 16 bases between them. The CDR3 DNA follows: TGTGCCAGCAGCTTGAGCTCGCTAGGTCCGGTGAACACTGAAGCTTTCTTT. Amino acids: CASSLSSLGPVNTEAFF.

V usage is TRBV4-2 and J usage is TRBJ2-7; TRBD2 agrees at 7 bases. Germline-derived CDR1 and CDR2 are LGHNA and YNFKEQ. J was trimmed by 2 bases and V by 1 base; bases with no gene match: 5. This CDR3 is built from 15 residues. DNA for the CDR3: TGTGCCAGCAGCCAAGGGGGGGGTAGTGCCTACGAGCAGTACTTC. Residues: CASSQGGGSAYEQYF.

The J gene is TRBJ2-1, the V gene TRBV28; 10 bases fit TRBD1. The CDR3 consists of 15 residues. Unmatched junction bases numbered 7, after V lost 6 bases and J lost 5 bases. Germline CDR1 is MDHEN and CDR2 is SYDVKM. Written as DNA, the CDR3 is TGTGCCAGCAGGACCGACAGGGGGCGCAACAATGAGCAGTTCTTC. Residues: CASRTDRGRNNEQFF.